This is a list of T cell receptor beta chains from one sample in a study of blood T cells in healthy people across ages. MiXCR was run by TCRdb on the 5' RACE reads, yielding one entry per CDR3 protein. Counted here are 600,000 to 1,000,000 distinct CDR3 sequences, about 25% occurring once; the ten biggest clones make up under 4.5%. The same sample was also studied in work on T cells of mothers and their children.

The material sequenced was blood. The receptors come from a boy aged 5 to 17 in good health. The conserved cysteine and the conserved F or W are not part of the CDR3 here. Fields, in order: clone size, V gene, J gene, CDR3 protein. Size is stated for part of the rows, as once, few or many counts, or as a class when the clone is expanded.

-,TRBV29-1,TRBJ2-7,SVESSGYEQY
-,TRBV28,TRBJ1-6,ASRRDFYSPLH
once,TRBV6-2/TRBV6-3,TRBJ2-5,ASSTSRDGLYQETQY
-,TRBV6-1,TRBJ1-5,ASSARVGNQPQH
few,TRBV6-2/TRBV6-3,TRBJ2-2,ASSYSGRATGELF
-,TRBV14,TRBJ1-1,ASSRQTEGLAF
-,TRBV12-3/TRBV12-4,TRBJ1-1,ASRDLTGNEAF
-,TRBV5-5,TRBJ2-7,ASSVTEPSYEQY
-,TRBV6-2/TRBV6-3,TRBJ2-3,ASTHGTSGRDTQY
-,TRBV2,TRBJ2-2,ASSAAGSALIPNTGQLF
few,TRBV6-2/TRBV6-3,TRBJ2-7,ASSVAVTYEQY
-,TRBV24-1,TRBJ2-2,ATQGARGELF
few,TRBV5-5,TRBJ1-5,ASSLGTTGRNQPQH
-,TRBV7-2,TRBJ2-5,ASSFPGQARETQY
few,TRBV6-4,TRBJ2-1,ASAVLAGDYNEQF
few,TRBV29-1,TRBJ1-2,SVLQGDYGYT
-,TRBV5-1,TRBJ2-5,ASSFSTAGGETQY
-,TRBV7-2,TRBJ2-5,ASSLAGRIQETQY
-,TRBV6-6,-,ASSFAAGGSYEQY
-,TRBV27,-,ASSFDSPYNEQF
-,TRBV5-1,-,ASSSGLAGPFAYEQY
few,TRBV11-2,TRBJ1-3,ASSSQPSGNTIY
-,TRBV7-3,TRBJ2-7,ASSQTERQY
few,TRBV29-1,TRBJ2-5,SVGARLSQETQY
few,TRBV7-2,TRBJ1-2,ASSRQNYGYT
-,TRBV7-3,TRBJ2-1,ASSPVLRGGYNEQF
few,TRBV5-1,TRBJ1-4,ASSPGQGLEKLF
few,TRBV6-2/TRBV6-3,TRBJ1-1,ASSSRLGKSGVPF
few,TRBV7-9,TRBJ1-5,ASSLAEGPQH
-,TRBV30,TRBJ2-6,AWSVGGAGANVLT
many,TRBV7-8,TRBJ2-5,ASSLARWETQY
-,TRBV20-1,TRBJ2-2,SASVNTGELF
-,TRBV4-1,TRBJ2-7,ASSQDPLAGVPDEQY
-,TRBV25-1,TRBJ2-3,ASSEISGGSTDTQY
few,TRBV14,TRBJ1-2,ASSQVNTNYGYT
few,TRBV4-2,TRBJ2-1,ASSQDQYNEQF
-,TRBV7-3,TRBJ1-1,ASSLMADTEAF
-,TRBV10-3,TRBJ1-5,AIGASPGNSNQPQH
-,TRBV28,TRBJ2-1,ASSLWGGPPYNEQF